The 9 T cell receptor beta chains presented below share a single source sample, sequenced in a study of T-cell reconstitution after alpha-beta-depleted transplantation in children. Unique molecular identifiers were used to barcode this TCRbeta library. MiXCR, run by TCRdb on the PCR reads, gives a single entry per CDR3 protein. The profile shows roughly 240,000 distinct CDR3 sequences, approximately 8.9% of them singletons. The starting material was PBMCs, mostly from graft donor cells, obtained 180 days after TCRalphabeta/CD19-depleted stem cell transplant. These TCRs come from a male patient between 10 and 17 years old who had a stem cell transplant for acute lymphoblastic leukemia, so the T cells may come from the graft donor.

This clonotype has ten or more counts. The rearrangement uses TRBV7-9 and TRBJ2-7, with D unresolved. Germline V gene sequence: CDR1 SEHNR, CDR2 FQNEAQ (reference sequence). There are 10 residues in the CDR3. Trimming took 6 bases from V and 5 from J, leaving 5 bases between them. The CDR3 is CASRGHEQYF. In DNA form, the CDR3 reads TGTGCCAGCAGAGGCCACGAGCAGTACTTC.

This clonotype was seen repeatedly, ten times or more. The chain uses TRBV5-6 and TRBJ2-7, with D maybe TRBD1 (5 bases). This CDR3 contains 11 residues. Germline assignment: CDR1 SGHDT and CDR2 YYEEEE. The V end lost 0 bases, the J end lost 11 bases, and 9 bases lay between the germline ends. Here the CDR3 DNA reads TGTGCCAGCAGCTTGGGAGTAGGGGAGTACTTC. This sequence encodes CASSLGVGEYF.

This clonotype was observed at least ten times. The V and J genes are TRBV27 and TRBJ2-3, with a possible D match to TRBD2 (5 bases). Per the germline V gene, CDR1 is MNHEY and CDR2 is SMNVEV (reference sequence). V was shortened by 3 bases and J by 0 bases, with 13 bases between the two germline ends. The CDR3 length is 16 residues. The chain's CDR3 is CASSFSLATSTDTQYF. CDR3 nucleotide sequence: TGTGCCAGCAGTTTTTCTCTAGCTACTAGCACAGATACGCAGTATTTT.

Ten or more counts support this clonotype. V gene TRBV6-5 combines with J gene TRBJ1-3; no reliable D call. The CDR3 is 15 amino acids. V gave up 0 bases and J gave up 0 bases, with 6 bases separating them. Germline CDR1 reads MNHEY; CDR2 reads SVGAGI. The CDR3 region has the DNA TGTGCCAGCAGTTACTCGCGAACCTCTGGAAACACCATATATTTT. Translation: CASSYSRTSGNTIYF.

This clonotype came up many times. The chain combines TRBV20-1 with TRBJ2-1; maybe TRBD2 (5 bases). Germline loops: CDR1 DFQATT, CDR2 SNEGSKA (reference sequence). The V and J ends lost 6 bases and 0 bases respectively, with 12 bases between them. CDR3 length equals 14 residues. The CDR3 protein is CSAPYRDSYNEQFF. CDR3 in DNA: TGCAGTGCCCCTTATCGGGACTCCTACAATGAGCAGTTCTTC.

There are many counts of this clonotype. The V and J genes are TRBV20-1 and TRBJ2-3; D may match TRBD1 or TRBD2 (6 bases each). Germline V CDR1 and CDR2: DFQATT, SNEGSKA (reference sequence). This CDR3 has 13 residues. Trimming removed 2 bases from V and 6 bases from J, with 12 bases in between. The DNA of the CDR3 is TGCAGTGCTAGAAAGGGGGGCTACGATACGCAGTATTTT. It translates to CSARKGGYDTQYF.

The table lists this clonotype with many counts. The chain recombines TRBV10-3 with TRBJ2-3; 8 bases map to TRBD1. V lost 0 bases to trimming and J lost 2 bases; unmatched junction nucleotides: 7. Per germline, CDR1 ENHRY and CDR2 SYGVKD. There are 17 residues in the CDR3. CDR3 in DNA: TGTGCCATCAGTGAGTCGCCCGGGACAGGTCCCACAGATACGCAGTATTTT. Its translation: CAISESPGTGPTDTQYF.

The table lists this clonotype with a few counts. The genes are TRBV14 and TRBJ2-1, with 8 positions matching TRBD2. Germline V gives CDR1 SGHDN, CDR2 FVKESK. The CDR3 has 15 residues. With V trimmed by 1 base and J by 6 bases, 5 bases remained unmatched. The CDR3 DNA is TGTGCCAGCAGCCAAGTGGGACTAGGTGGCAATGAGCAGTTCTTC. Translation: CASSQVGLGGNEQFF.

This clonotype was picked up many times. The V gene is TRBV29-1, the J gene TRBJ1-2; no clear D. Germline CDR1 is SQVTM and CDR2 is ANQGSEA. The V and J ends lost 0 bases and 4 bases respectively, with 9 bases between them. The CDR3 extends over 13 amino acids. Written as DNA, the CDR3 is TGCAGCGTTGAAGAACGGCGGTTCTATGGCTACACCTTC. Translating it yields CSVEERRFYGYTF.